This entry lists 21 T cell receptor beta chains sequenced from one sample in a study of CD8 T cells in ankylosing spondylitis (dated by TCRdb to about 2017). The library was produced with 5' RACE. The listed sequencing device is Illumina HiSeq 2500. Starting from the raw public reads, TCRdb applied fastp trimming at Q25, assembled clones with MiXCR and retained in-frame beta chains. When rows share a CDR3 protein, they turn into one entry using the most common DNA and genes. Counted in this sample were 150,000 to 200,000 distinct CDR3 sequences; about 20% of them appeared once. The ten biggest clones cover around 4.1% of the sample. The sequenced material came from blood, either unsorted or a sorted T cell fraction (not recorded which). The receptors were sampled from a male donor aged 5 to 30 with ankylosing spondylitis or in good health (not recorded which). Donor details come from another sample of the same person, matched by shared clones.

This clonotype has more than one count but fewer than ten. At one end, the junction sequence differs from germline, possibly due to a read error. The chain couples TRBV2 to TRBJ2-7; 7 positions agree with TRBD1. Germline assignment: CDR1 SNHLY and CDR2 FYNNEI. This CDR3 is built from 14 residues. CDR3 protein: CASSEKTRDSKTRF. The CDR3 DNA is TGTGCCAGCAGTGAAAAGACCCGGGACAGTAAAACCCGCTTC.

This clonotype was counted between two and nine times. The chain combines TRBV29-1 with TRBJ2-1; 16 bases fit TRBD2. In germline, CDR1 is SQVTM, CDR2 ANQGSEA. CDR3 length: 19 amino acids. Trimming cost V 1 base and J 0 bases; bases outside gene matches: 6. CDR3 residues: CSVEGSGTSGRASYNEQFF. CDR3 in DNA: TGCAGCGTTGAAGGCTCCGGGACTAGCGGGAGGGCCTCCTACAATGAGCAGTTCTTC.

This clonotype was seen repeatedly, ten times or more. The chain joins TRBV7-9 to TRBJ2-1; D unresolved. CDR3 length: 13 amino acids. Germline V CDR1 and CDR2: SEHNR, FQNEAQ (reference sequence). The V gene lost 5 bases and the J gene lost 6 bases, with 11 bases spanning the gap. The CDR3 DNA sequence: TGTGCCAGCAGCGAAAAAAACCCCAATGAGCAGTTCTTC. Its translation is CASSEKNPNEQFF.

This clonotype was detected many times. The chain combines TRBV27 with TRBJ2-3; D unresolved. V was pared by 5 bases and J by 1 base, with 7 bases between. This CDR3 region has 13 residues. Germline lookup yields CDR1 MNHEY and CDR2 SMNVEV (reference sequence). CDR3 amino acids: CASSPLGTDTQYF. As DNA, the CDR3 is TGTGCCAGCAGTCCCCTGGGCACAGATACGCAGTATTTT.

This clonotype has ten or more counts. The chain uses TRBV13 and TRBJ2-3, with TRBD2 matching 7 bases. The ends lost 7 bases at V and 3 bases at J; junction bases unmatched: 16. The CDR3 sequence is 17 residues long. The germline CDR1 and CDR2 sequences are PRHDT and FYEKMQ (reference sequence). CDR3 amino acids: CASTSRDAGVKTDTQYF. As DNA, the CDR3 is TGTGCCAGCACCTCCCGGGACGCGGGAGTAAAGACAGATACGCAGTATTTT.

V is TRBV20-1 and J is TRBJ2-7, with D possibly matching TRBD2 (5 bases). The V gene's germline CDR1 is DFQATT and CDR2 SNEGSKA (reference sequence). The CDR3 length is 12 residues. Trimming pared 5 bases from V and 3 bases from J, leaving 11 bases between. The CDR3 spells CSARGNLYEQYV. In DNA, the CDR3 is TGCAGTGCTCGAGGGAATCTCTACGAGCAGTACGTC.

This clonotype came up many times. The V and J genes are TRBV5-1 and TRBJ2-2, with a tentative D call TRBD1 (6 bases). From germline, CDR1 is SGHRS and CDR2 YFSETQ. The V end was cut by 0 bases, the J end by 6 bases, with 15 bases between. There are 16 residues in the CDR3. DNA of the CDR3: TGCGCCAGCAGCTTGGGGGACACCGGACGAGCCGGGGAGCTGTTTTTT. Protein product: CASSLGDTGRAGELFF.

This clonotype was recorded many times. J is TRBJ2-2 and V is TRBV5-6, with a tentative D call TRBD1 (6 bases). Trimming removed 4 bases from V and 5 bases from J, with 18 bases in between. This CDR3 has 16 amino acids. Germline CDR1 is SGHDT and CDR2 is YYEEEE. The CDR3 nucleotides are TGTGCCAGCAGCCTTACTCGAACAGGGCCTACCGGGGAGCTGTTTTTT. It yields the protein CASSLTRTGPTGELFF. Looking up the rest from reference TRBV5-6 and TRBJ2-2 gives the full variable domain: DAGVTQSPTHLIKTRGQQVTLRCSPKSGHDTVSWYQQALGQGPQFIFQYYEEEERQRGNFPDRFSGHQFPNYSSELNVNALLLGDSALYLCASSLTRTGPTGELFFGEGSRLTVL.

This clonotype was detected many times. The rearrangement joins TRBV30 to TRBJ2-5; D perhaps matches TRBD2 (5 bases). The CDR3 is made up of 15 amino acids. V lost 3 bases to trimming and J lost 5 bases, with 19 bases between them. CDR1 is GTSNPN, CDR2 SVGIG, per germline (reference sequence). The CDR3 sequence: CAWRGQRRGLETQYF. The CDR3, as DNA: TGTGCCTGGAGGGGCCAGCGGAGAGGCCTCGAGACCCAGTACTTC.

This clonotype was counted at least ten times. The chain couples TRBV20-1 to TRBJ1-5; D possibly corresponds to TRBD1 (6 bases). The germline V gene has CDR1 DFQATT and CDR2 SNEGSKA (reference sequence). The CDR3 contains 15 residues. Trimming removed 3 bases at V and 6 bases at J, with 18 bases between. The CDR3 nucleotides read TGCAGTGCTAGGCCGACGGCAGGGGTAAGTCAGCCCCAGCATTTT. Residues: CSARPTAGVSQPQHF.

This clonotype came up a few times. J is TRBJ2-1 and V is TRBV20-1; D not resolved. V shed 3 bases and J shed 6 bases, with 6 bases lying between them. Germline V gene lookup returns CDR1 DFQATT and CDR2 SNEGSKA (reference sequence). This CDR3 region has 11 residues. The CDR3 is CSASRANEQFF. The CDR3, as DNA: TGCAGTGCTAGCCGGGCCAATGAGCAGTTCTTC.

J is TRBJ2-3 and V is TRBV18, with D uncertain. CDR1 KGHSH and CDR2 LQKENI come from the germline V gene. The ends were cut back, 6 bases at V and 4 bases at J, with 11 bases in the middle. The CDR3 loop spans 13 amino acids. The chain's CDR3 is CASSLGISDTQYF. The DNA of the CDR3 is TGTGCCAGCTCCCTTGGGATTTCAGATACGCAGTATTTT.

V gene TRBV3-1 combines with J gene TRBJ2-7, with D possibly matching TRBD2 (5 bases). V gave up 4 bases and J gave up 3 bases, with 25 bases separating them. The CDR3 runs to 18 residues. Germline-derived CDR1 and CDR2 are LGHDT and YNNKEL (reference sequence). The CDR3 coding sequence is TGTGCCAGCAGCCGCCTGGAGCTAGCTAACCTTTTCATCTACGAGCAGTACTTC. Translated: CASSRLELANLFIYEQYF.

A few counts support this clonotype. This may be a read error: a much more frequent sequence differs by one nucleotide. The genes are TRBV12-3 or TRBV12-4 and TRBJ2-1, with D uncertain. Trimming stripped 10 bases from V and 1 base from J, with 20 bases between. CDR3 size: 16 residues. CDR3 bases: TGTGCCACCGCCCCCGATGGCAGGCGGTCCTACAATGAGCAGTTCTTC. Translated, it gives CATAPDGRRSYNEQFF.

This clonotype was observed at least ten times. The J gene is TRBJ2-3, the V gene TRBV12-3 or TRBV12-4; either TRBD1 or TRBD2 may fit D (5 bases each). This CDR3 spans 13 amino acids. The ends were cut back, 3 bases at V and 6 bases at J, with 10 bases in the middle. The CDR3 spells CASSFRGMDTQYF. The CDR3 DNA reads TGTGCCAGCAGTTTTCGGGGCATGGATACGCAGTATTTT.

This clonotype was counted ten times or more. CDR3 region: CASTEVAGGRGETQYF. In nucleotides, the CDR3 is TGTGCCAGCACCGAAGTAGCGGGAGGACGGGGAGAGACCCAGTACTTC. The gene calls are TRBV12-3 or TRBV12-4 and TRBJ2-5, with 10 bases that match TRBD2. Trimming at V came to 7 bases and at J to 4 bases, leaving 12 bases not matched to a gene. This CDR3 is built from 16 residues.

This chain uses TRBV12-3 or TRBV12-4 with TRBJ2-5; no reliable D call. CDR3 size: 14 residues. Trimming removed 1 base at V and 3 bases at J, with 9 bases between. The CDR3 DNA reads as TGTGCCAGCAGTTTAGAAGGGTCCAAAGAGACCCAGTACTTC. Translated, it gives CASSLEGSKETQYF.

In this sample, this clonotype turned up many times. The rearrangement joins TRBV12-3 or TRBV12-4 to TRBJ2-1; the D is unclear. V was cut by 0 bases and J by 0 bases, with 15 bases left in between. The CDR3 has 18 amino acids. The CDR3 spells CASSLAKWPSSSYNEQFF. The CDR3 nucleotides read TGTGCCAGCAGTTTAGCGAAGTGGCCCTCGAGCTCCTACAATGAGCAGTTCTTC.

This rearrangement joins TRBV27 to TRBJ2-6, with D uncertain. The CDR3 is 16 amino acids. V lost 3 bases and J 0 bases, leaving 9 bases between the germline ends. In germline, CDR1 is MNHEY, CDR2 SMNVEV (reference sequence). CDR3 protein: CASSFGQGSGANVLTF. CDR3 bases: TGTGCCAGCAGTTTTGGTCAAGGCTCTGGGGCCAACGTCCTGACTTTC. Based on the CDR3 plus reference TRBV27 and TRBJ2-6, the full variable domain is EAQVTQNPRYLITVTGKKLTVTCSQNMNHEYMSWYRQDPGLGLRQIYYSMNVEVTDKGDVPEGYKVSRKEKRNFPLILESPSPNQTSLYFCASSFGQGSGANVLTFGAGSRLTVL.

In its sample, this clonotype was seen many times. The rearrangement joins TRBV15 to TRBJ2-5, with D possibly being TRBD1 or TRBD2 (5 bases each). Trimming shortened V by 6 bases and J by 5 bases, and 19 bases separated the two germline ends. Germline CDR1 reads LNHNV; CDR2 reads YYDKDF (reference sequence). The CDR3 consists of 15 residues. The CDR3 region has the DNA TGTGCCACCAGTACCAACCGAGGGGTTGGGGAGACCCAGTACTTC. It specifies CATSTNRGVGETQYF. The full variable domain, its missing parts supplied by reference TRBV15 and TRBJ2-5, is DAMVIQNPRYQVTQFGKPVTLSCSQTLNHNVMYWYQQKSSQAPKLLFHYYDKDFNNEADTPDNFQSRRPNTSFCFLDIRSPGLGDTAMYLCATSTNRGVGETQYFGPGTRLLVL.

The rearrangement joins TRBV12-3 or TRBV12-4 to TRBJ2-7; 8 bases align to TRBD2. With V trimmed by 2 bases and J by 6 bases, 3 bases remained unmatched. The length of the CDR3 is 13 residues. As DNA, the CDR3 is TGTGCCAGCAGTTTACTAGCGGGTGGCGAGCAGTACTTC. Amino acids: CASSLLAGGEQYF.